This T cell receptor beta chain was obtained from a study of cytomegalovirus exposure and HLA in healthy donors. Overall study results and limits: The listing of roughly 160 TCR beta chains classed them as cytomegalovirus-associated.

A note on this clone: Its cognate antigen is unknown.

Method: immunoSEQ multiplex PCR; TCRdb's copy keeps in-frame clones and lacks some. The table has about 56,000 clones, nearly 90% seen once. Germline V gene data show CDR1 as SGHDT and CDR2 as YYEEEE. The CDR3 spans 16 residues. The junction had 6 bases not matched to a gene; V was cut back by 6 bases and J by 4 bases. Sequencing was performed on PBMCs. The sequence derives from a young woman in good health and CMV-seronegative. The chain joins TRBV5-6 to TRBJ2-2; 13 nucleotides line up with TRBD2. The CDR3 reads CASTIRTSGSTGELFF. The CDR3 DNA reads TGTGCCAGCACCATCAGGACTAGCGGGAGCACCGGGGAGCTGTTTTTT.